The source of this T cell receptor (beta chain) is a study of cytomegalovirus exposure and HLA in healthy donors. About the study: Some 85 million unique TCRs from HLA-typed donors were held in an early data release. Study-level results: In vitro assays verified that a few CMV-associated chains recognized CMV antigens specifically. In a later analysis, V- and J-gene trimming of beta chains associated with a DCLRE1C missense variant, replicated independently.

The PCR employed 60 Vbeta primers together with 13 Jbeta primers. Libraries were prepared by immunoSEQ multiplex PCR; TCRdb keeps only in-frame clonotypes and omits some of them. Here the sample spans about 160,000 clones, 85% being singletons. This clone occurred a few times. Its antigen is not known. V lost 4 bases, J lost 9 bases, and 10 bases stayed unmatched. The germline gives CDR1 WNHNN, CDR2 SYGVQD (reference sequence). This CDR3 is built from 14 residues. The source material was PBMCs. V and J are TRBV10-1 and TRBJ2-7; TRBD2 matches 9 bases. This sequence originates from a boy between 2 and 10 years old in good health and CMV-seronegative. The CDR3 here is CASSAGSGREAQYF. CDR3 nucleotides: TGCGCCAGCAGTGCGGGTAGCGGGAGAGAGGCGCAGTACTTC.